The 2 T cell receptor beta chains given below trace back to one sample, sequenced in a study of blood T cell repertoires in COVID-19. Repertoires were generated with immunoSEQ multiplex PCR, while TCRdb's copy carries only in-frame clones and drops some. In the table there are under 200,000 clones, 79% of which are singletons. Source material: peripheral blood. These receptors were collected from a woman aged 60 to 75 with COVID-19, enrolled during active disease.

The chain combines TRBV6-5 with TRBJ2-1, with TRBD2 matching 8 bases. This CDR3 is built from 12 residues. The germline gives CDR1 MNHEY, CDR2 SVGAGI. Trimming took 5 bases from V and 13 from J; bases not matched to a gene: 7. CDR3 amino acids: CASSRPGGAQFF. CDR3 DNA: TGTGCCAGCAGTCGTCCCGGGGGGGCCCAGTTCTTC.

This chain connects TRBV27 to TRBJ2-7; no definite D call. There are 13 residues in the CDR3. Germline V gene sequence: CDR1 MNHEY, CDR2 SMNVEV (reference sequence). V was trimmed by 0 bases and J by 6 bases, leaving 9 bases between them. CDR3 sequence reads: CASSLSPNFEQYF. The CDR3 nucleotides read TGTGCCAGCAGTTTATCCCCCAACTTCGAGCAGTACTTC.